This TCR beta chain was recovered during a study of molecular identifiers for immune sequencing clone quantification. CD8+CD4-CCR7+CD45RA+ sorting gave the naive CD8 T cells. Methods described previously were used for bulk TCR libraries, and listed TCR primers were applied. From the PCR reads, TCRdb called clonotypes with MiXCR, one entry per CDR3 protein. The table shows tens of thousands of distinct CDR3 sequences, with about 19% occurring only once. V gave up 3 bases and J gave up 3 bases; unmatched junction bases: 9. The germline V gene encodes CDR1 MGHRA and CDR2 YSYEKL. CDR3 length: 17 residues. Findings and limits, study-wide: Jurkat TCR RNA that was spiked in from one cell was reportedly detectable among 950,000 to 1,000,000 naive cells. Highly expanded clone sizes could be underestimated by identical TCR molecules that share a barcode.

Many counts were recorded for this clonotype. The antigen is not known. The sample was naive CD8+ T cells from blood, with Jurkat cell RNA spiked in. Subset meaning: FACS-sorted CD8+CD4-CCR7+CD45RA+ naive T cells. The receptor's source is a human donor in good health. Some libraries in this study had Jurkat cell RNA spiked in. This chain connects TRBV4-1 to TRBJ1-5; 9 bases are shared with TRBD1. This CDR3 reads CASSQRTGATFNQPQHF. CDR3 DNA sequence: TGCGCCAGCAGCCAGAGGACAGGGGCAACCTTCAATCAGCCCCAGCATTTT.